The rows below give T cell receptor beta chains drawn from one sample of a study of blood T cell repertoires in COVID-19. Libraries were prepared by immunoSEQ multiplex PCR; TCRdb keeps only in-frame clonotypes and omits some of them. The profile shows a few hundred thousand clones, more than 70% of them singletons. Sequencing was done on a sample of peripheral blood. These receptor sequences come from a woman aged 25 to 39 with COVID-19, enrolled during active disease. CDR3s include the opening cysteine and the closing phenylalanine or tryptophan. D genes are given only for firm matches. Size values are once, few and many counts, or a class for expanded clones, and some rows have none.

>TRBJ2-3|TRBD2|.|TRBV12-3/TRBV12-4
TGTGCCAGCAGTTTACAGGGACTAGGTCTGTATTTT
CASSLQGLGLYF
>TRBJ1-3|TRBD1|.|TRBV10-1
TGCGCCAGCAGCGGACAGGGACCCTCTGGAAACACCATATATTTT
CASSGQGPSGNTIYF
>TRBJ2-1|.|.|TRBV6-5
TGTGCCACGCGCTGGGGGGACAGAAACAATGAGCAGTTCTTC
CATRWGDRNNEQFF
>TRBJ2-7|TRBD2|.|TRBV9
TGTGCCAGCGACCAACCTAGCGGAGTCTCCTACGAGCAGTACTTC
CASDQPSGVSYEQYF
>TRBJ1-1|.|.|TRBV4-1
TGCGCCAGCAGCCAGGGGACACTGAACACTGAAGCTTTCTTT
CASSQGTLNTEAFF
>TRBJ2-3|TRBD1|.|TRBV10-3
TGTGCCATCAGTGAGGACAGGGGGCGGACAGATACGCAGTATTTT
CAISEDRGRTDTQYF
>TRBJ1-3|TRBD1|once|TRBV5-1
TGCGCCAGCAGCACCGGGACAGGGGTCAACACCATATATTTT
CASSTGTGVNTIYF
>TRBJ2-3|.|once|TRBV11-2
TGTGCCAGCAGCCAAGGGGGACGGAGAGCAGATACGCAGTATTTT
CASSQGGRRADTQYF
>TRBJ2-2|.|.|TRBV7-3
TGTGCCAGCAGCCCCTCGCGGGGAAACACCGGGGAGCTGTTTTTT
CASSPSRGNTGELFF
>TRBJ2-7|TRBD2|.|TRBV3-1/TRBV3-2
TGTGCCAGCAGCCAAGATTTCGGCGGGAGCTACGAGCAGTACTTC
CASSQDFGGSYEQYF
>TRBJ1-4|TRBD1|.|TRBV9
TGTGCCAGCAGCACCGGGACAGGGACCATGGGGGAAAAACTGTTTTTT
CASSTGTGTMGEKLFF
>TRBJ1-4|TRBD1|few|TRBV6-5
TGTGCCAGCAGACAAGACAGGGATAGGGGTGAAAAACTGTTTTTT
CASRQDRDRGEKLFF
>TRBJ2-7|TRBD2|.|TRBV18
TGTGCCAGCTCACCACTCCCGAATAGCGGGAGATACGAGCAGTACTTC
CASSPLPNSGRYEQYF
>TRBJ2-1|TRBD2|few|TRBV13
TGTGCCAGCAGCTTAACACCTAGCGGGAGCCCTTCCTACAATGAGCAGTTCTTC
CASSLTPSGSPSYNEQFF
>TRBJ2-5|TRBD2|.|TRBV2
TGTGCCAGCAGTCCCGGGACTAGCGGGGAGGGAGAGACCCAGTACTTC
CASSPGTSGEGETQYF
>TRBJ2-4|TRBD1|.|TRBV5-4
TGTGCCAGCAGCCCGGGACAGGTAGCCAAAAACATTCAGTACTTC
CASSPGQVAKNIQYF
>TRBJ2-7|TRBD1|once|TRBV5-1
TGCGCCAGCAGCTTGGGGACAGGGGTATACGAGCAGTACTTC
CASSLGTGVYEQYF
>TRBJ2-7|TRBD1|.|TRBV6-2/TRBV6-3
TGTGCCAGCAGTCGGACAGGGTACGAGTACGAGCAGTACTTC
CASSRTGYEYEQYF
>TRBJ2-3|TRBD1|.|TRBV24-1
TGTGCCACCAGTGACCACGGAGGGGGTACAGGGGGAAGATTAGATACGCAGTATTTT
CATSDHGGGTGGRLDTQYF
>TRBJ1-4|TRBD1|.|TRBV5-4
TGTGCCAGCAGCACTTCACCGGGACAGGGTGAAAAACTGTTTTTT
CASSTSPGQGEKLFF
>TRBJ2-5|.|.|TRBV2
TGTGCCAGCACCCTACAAGAGACCCAGTACTTC
CASTLQETQYF
>TRBJ1-5|TRBD1|.|TRBV19
TGTGCCAGTAGTCAGGGGGCGTCGGGAGGTCAGCCCCAGCATTTT
CASSQGASGGQPQHF
>TRBJ2-5|TRBD1|.|TRBV24-1
TGTGCCACCAGTGATCGCGGACAGGGAGCCCAGTACTTC
CATSDRGQGAQYF
>TRBJ2-5|TRBD1|few|TRBV5-1
TGCGCCAGCCGCAAGACAGGGGAAGTATTAGAGACCCAGTACTTC
CASRKTGEVLETQYF
>TRBJ1-1|TRBD1|.|TRBV5-4
TGTGCCAGCAGCTCTAGGGACAGGGGTTTGTCTGAAGCTTTCTTT
CASSSRDRGLSEAFF